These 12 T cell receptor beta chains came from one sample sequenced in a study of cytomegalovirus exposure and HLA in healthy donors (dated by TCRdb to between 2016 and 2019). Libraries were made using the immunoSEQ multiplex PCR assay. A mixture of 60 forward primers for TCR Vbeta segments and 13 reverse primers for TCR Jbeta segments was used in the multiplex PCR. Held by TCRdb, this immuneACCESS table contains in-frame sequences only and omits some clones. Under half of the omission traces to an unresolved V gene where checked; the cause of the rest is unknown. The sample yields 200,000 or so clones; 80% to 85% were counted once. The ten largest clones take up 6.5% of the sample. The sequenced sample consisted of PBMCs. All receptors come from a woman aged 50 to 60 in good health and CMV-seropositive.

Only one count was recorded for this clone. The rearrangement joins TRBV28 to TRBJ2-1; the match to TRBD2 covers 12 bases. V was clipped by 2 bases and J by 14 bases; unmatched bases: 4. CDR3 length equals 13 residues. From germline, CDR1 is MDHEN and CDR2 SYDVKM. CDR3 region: CASSLLAGGRKFF. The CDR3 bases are TGTGCCAGCAGTTTACTAGCGGGAGGGCGAAAGTTCTTC.

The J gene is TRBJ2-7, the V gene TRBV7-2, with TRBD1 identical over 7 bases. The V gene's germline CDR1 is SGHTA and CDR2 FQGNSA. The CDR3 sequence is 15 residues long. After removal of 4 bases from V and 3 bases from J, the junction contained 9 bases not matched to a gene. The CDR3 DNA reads TGTGCCAGCAGCTCCCAGGGGGTAGCTAGCTACGAGCAGTACTTC. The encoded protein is CASSSQGVASYEQYF.

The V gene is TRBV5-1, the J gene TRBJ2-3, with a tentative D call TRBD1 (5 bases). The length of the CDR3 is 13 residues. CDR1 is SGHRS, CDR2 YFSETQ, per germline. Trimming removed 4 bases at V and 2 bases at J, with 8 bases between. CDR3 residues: CASSKDNTDTQYF. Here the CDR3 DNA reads TGCGCCAGCAGCAAGGACAACACAGATACGCAGTATTTT.

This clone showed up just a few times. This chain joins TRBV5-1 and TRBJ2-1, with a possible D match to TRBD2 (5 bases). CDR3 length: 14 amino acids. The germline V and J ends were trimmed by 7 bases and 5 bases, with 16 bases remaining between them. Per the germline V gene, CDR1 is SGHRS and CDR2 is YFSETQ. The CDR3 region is CASGRERLDNEQFF. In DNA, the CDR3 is TGCGCCAGCGGCAGAGAGCGGCTTGACAATGAGCAGTTCTTC. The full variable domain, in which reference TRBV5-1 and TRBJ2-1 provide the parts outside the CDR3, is KAGVTQTPRYLIKTRGQQVTLSCSPISGHRSVSWYQQTPGQGLQFLFEYFSETQRNKGNFPGRFSGRQFSNSRSEMNVSTLELGDSALYLCASGRERLDNEQFFGPGTRLTVL.

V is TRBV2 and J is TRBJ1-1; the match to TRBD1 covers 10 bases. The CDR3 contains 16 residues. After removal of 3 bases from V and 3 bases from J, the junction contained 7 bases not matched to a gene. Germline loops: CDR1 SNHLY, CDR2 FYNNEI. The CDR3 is CASSEGTGAGDTEAFF. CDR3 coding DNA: TGTGCCAGCAGTGAGGGGACAGGGGCTGGGGACACTGAAGCTTTCTTT.

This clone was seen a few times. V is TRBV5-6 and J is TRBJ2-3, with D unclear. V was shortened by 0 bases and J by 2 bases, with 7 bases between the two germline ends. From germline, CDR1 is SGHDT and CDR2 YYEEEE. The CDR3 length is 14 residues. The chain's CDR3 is CASSLAHSTDTQYF. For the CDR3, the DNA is TGTGCCAGCAGCTTGGCCCACTCCACAGATACGCAGTATTTT.

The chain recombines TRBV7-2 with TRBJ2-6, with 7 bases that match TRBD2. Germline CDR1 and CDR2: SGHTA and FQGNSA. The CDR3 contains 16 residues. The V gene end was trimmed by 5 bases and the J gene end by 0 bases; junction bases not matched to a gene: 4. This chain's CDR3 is CASSPGRASGANVLTF. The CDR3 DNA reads TGTGCCAGCAGCCCGGGGAGGGCCTCTGGGGCCAACGTCCTGACTTTC. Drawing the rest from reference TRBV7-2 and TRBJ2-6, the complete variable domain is GAGVSQSPSNKVTEKGKDVELRCDPISGHTALYWYRQSLGQGLEFLIYFQGNSAPDKSGLPSDRFSAERTGGSVSTLTIQRTQQEDSAVYLCASSPGRASGANVLTFGAGSRLTVL.

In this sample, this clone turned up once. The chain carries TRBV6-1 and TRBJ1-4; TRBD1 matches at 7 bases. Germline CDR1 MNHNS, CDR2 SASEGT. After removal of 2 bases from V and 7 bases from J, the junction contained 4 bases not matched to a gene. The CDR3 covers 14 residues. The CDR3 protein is CASSEWAGGEKLFF. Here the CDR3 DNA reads TGTGCCAGCAGTGAATGGGCAGGGGGTGAAAAACTGTTTTTT.

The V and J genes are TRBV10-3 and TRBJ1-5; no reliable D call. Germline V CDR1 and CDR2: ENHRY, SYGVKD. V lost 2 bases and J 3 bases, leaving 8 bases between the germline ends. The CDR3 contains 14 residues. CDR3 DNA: TGTGCCATCAGTGAGAGGCTAGACAATCAGCCCCAGCATTTT. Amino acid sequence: CAISERLDNQPQHF.

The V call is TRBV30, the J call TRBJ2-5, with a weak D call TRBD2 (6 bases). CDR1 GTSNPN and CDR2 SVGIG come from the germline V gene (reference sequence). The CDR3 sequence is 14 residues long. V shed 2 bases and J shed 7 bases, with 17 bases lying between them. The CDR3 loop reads CAWSTSGVRGTQYF. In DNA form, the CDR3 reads TGTGCCTGGAGTACCTCGGGGGTTCGGGGGACCCAGTACTTC.

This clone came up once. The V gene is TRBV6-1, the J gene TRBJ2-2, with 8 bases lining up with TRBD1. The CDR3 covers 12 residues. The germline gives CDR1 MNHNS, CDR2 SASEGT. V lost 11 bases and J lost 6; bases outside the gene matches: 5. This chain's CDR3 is CALTGEAGELFF. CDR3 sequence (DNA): TGTGCCTTGACAGGGGAGGCCGGGGAGCTGTTTTTT.

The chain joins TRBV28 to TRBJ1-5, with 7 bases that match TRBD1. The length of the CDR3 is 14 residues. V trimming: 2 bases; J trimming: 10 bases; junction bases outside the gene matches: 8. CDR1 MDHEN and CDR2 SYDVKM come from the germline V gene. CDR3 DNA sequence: TGTGCCAGCAGTTTACCGGACAGGACCACTCCCCAGCATTTT. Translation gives CASSLPDRTTPQHF.